The entry that follows covers one T cell receptor (beta chain) sequence. Its specificity is unknown. Among the patients, aged 18 to 65, hyperthyroidism was newly diagnosed and had lasted under 2 months. This entry belongs to a study of T cells in Graves' hyperthyroidism and ophthalmopathy. Points from the study as a whole: Prediction of ophthalmopathy progression came a median around 6.1 months pre-onset. Among thyroid clonotypes expanded above 0.001, most also appeared in blood. Separating ophthalmopathy from stable hyperthyroidism was achieved by a 13 V-J model.

Researchers amplified the TCR beta CDR3 regions from RNA transcripts. With the HTBI primer set, the TCR CDR3 went through a first round of RT-PCR. TCRdb re-derived calls from the multiplex PCR reads in MiXCR, one entry per CDR3 protein. The sample contains approximately 400,000 distinct CDR3 sequences, around a sixth of which appear only once. The sample taken for sequencing was blood. This receptor was identified in a woman in her late teens or twenties with Graves' hyperthyroidism.

CDR3 in DNA: TGCAGTGCCCTCGGAGCGGGAGGGCAAGAGACCCAGTACTTC. It yields the protein CSALGAGGQETQYF. V gene TRBV20-1 combines with J gene TRBJ2-5; 10 bases are shared with TRBD2. Looked up from germline, CDR1 is DFQATT and CDR2 is SNEGSKA (reference sequence). J was trimmed by 2 bases and V by 6 bases; bases with no gene match: 6. The CDR3 sequence is 14 residues long.